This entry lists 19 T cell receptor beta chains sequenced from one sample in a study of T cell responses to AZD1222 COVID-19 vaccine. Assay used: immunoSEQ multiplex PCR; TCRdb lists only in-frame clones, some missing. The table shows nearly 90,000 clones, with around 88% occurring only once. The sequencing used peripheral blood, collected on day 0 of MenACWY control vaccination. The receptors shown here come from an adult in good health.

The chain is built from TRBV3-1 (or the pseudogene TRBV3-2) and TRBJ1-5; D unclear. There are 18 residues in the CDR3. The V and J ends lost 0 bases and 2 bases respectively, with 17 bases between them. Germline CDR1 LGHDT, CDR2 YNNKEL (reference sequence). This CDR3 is CASSQDRTRGEGNQPQHF. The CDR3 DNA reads TGTGCCAGCAGCCAAGATCGGACCCGGGGTGAAGGCAATCAGCCCCAGCATTTT.

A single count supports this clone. CDR3 bases: TGTGCCAGCAGCCCAACTAATGAAAAACTGTTTTTT. The encoded protein is CASSPTNEKLFF. The chain joins TRBV3-1 (or the pseudogene TRBV3-2) to TRBJ1-4; the D is unclear. This CDR3 is built from 12 residues. V lost 4 bases, J lost 0 bases, and 0 bases lay in between. CDR1 is LGHDT, CDR2 YNNKEL, per germline (reference sequence).

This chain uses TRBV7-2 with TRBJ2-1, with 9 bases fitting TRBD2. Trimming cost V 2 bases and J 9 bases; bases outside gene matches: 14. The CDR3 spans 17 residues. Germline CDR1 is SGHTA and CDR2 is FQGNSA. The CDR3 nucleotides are TGTGCCAGCAGCTTAAATCGAGCGGGGGGTAACAGCGGTGAGCAGTTCTTC. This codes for CASSLNRAGGNSGEQFF.

The CDR3 here is CSASGTSRWADTQYF. The CDR3 DNA reads as TGCAGTGCTAGTGGGACTTCTAGATGGGCAGATACGCAGTATTTT. The rearrangement joins TRBV20-1 to TRBJ2-3; D might be TRBD2 (6 bases). V gave up 3 bases and J gave up 4 bases, with 17 bases separating them. The V gene's germline CDR1 is DFQATT and CDR2 SNEGSKA (reference sequence). The length of the CDR3 is 15 residues.

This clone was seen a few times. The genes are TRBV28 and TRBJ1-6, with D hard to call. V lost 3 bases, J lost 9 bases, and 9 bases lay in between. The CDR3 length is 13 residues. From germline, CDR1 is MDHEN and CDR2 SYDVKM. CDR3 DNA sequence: TGTGCCAGCAGTTTTCAGTCAGCTTCACCCCTCCACTTT. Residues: CASSFQSASPLHF.

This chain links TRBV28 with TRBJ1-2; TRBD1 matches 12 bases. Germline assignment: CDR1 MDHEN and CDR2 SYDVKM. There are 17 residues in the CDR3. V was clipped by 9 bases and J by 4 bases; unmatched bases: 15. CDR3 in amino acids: CASSPGGQGARGYGYTF. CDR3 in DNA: TGTGCCAGTAGCCCGGGGGGACAGGGGGCCCGCGGCTATGGCTACACCTTC.

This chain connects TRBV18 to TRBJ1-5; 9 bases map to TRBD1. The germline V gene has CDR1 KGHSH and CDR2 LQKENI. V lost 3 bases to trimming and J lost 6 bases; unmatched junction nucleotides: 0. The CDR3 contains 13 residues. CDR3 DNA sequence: TGTGCCAGCTCACCGACAGGGGGTCAGCCCCAGCATTTT. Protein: CASSPTGGQPQHF.

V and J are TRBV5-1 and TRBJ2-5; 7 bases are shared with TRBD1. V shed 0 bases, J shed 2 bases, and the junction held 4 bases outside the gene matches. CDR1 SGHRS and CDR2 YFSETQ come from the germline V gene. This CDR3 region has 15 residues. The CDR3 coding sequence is TGCGCCAGCAGCTTGGAAGGCAGGGGGCAAGAGACCCAGTACTTC. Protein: CASSLEGRGQETQYF.

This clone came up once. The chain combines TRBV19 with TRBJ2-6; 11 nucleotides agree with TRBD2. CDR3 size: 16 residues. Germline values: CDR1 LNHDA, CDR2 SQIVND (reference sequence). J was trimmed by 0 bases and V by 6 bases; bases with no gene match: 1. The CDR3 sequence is CASRTSGGSGANVLTF. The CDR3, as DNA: TGTGCCAGTAGAACTAGCGGGGGCTCTGGGGCCAACGTCCTGACTTTC.

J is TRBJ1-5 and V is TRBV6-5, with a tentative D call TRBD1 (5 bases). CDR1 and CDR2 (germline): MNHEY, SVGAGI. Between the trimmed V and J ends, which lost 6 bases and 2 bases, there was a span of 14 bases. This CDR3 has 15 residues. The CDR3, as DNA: TGTGCCAGCAGCACCTCGACAGTCCGCAATCAGCCCCAGCATTTT. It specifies CASSTSTVRNQPQHF.

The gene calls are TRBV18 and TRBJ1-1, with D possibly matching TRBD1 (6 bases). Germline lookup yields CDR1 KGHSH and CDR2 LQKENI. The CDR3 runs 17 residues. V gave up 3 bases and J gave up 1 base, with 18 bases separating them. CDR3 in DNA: TGTGCCAGCTCACCGGGTCGGCCAGGGGTAGCGAACACTGAAGCTTTCTTT. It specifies CASSPGRPGVANTEAFF.

The CDR3 sequence: CASTGTGGNEQFF. CDR3 DNA sequence: TGCGCCAGCACGGGGACAGGCGGTAATGAGCAGTTCTTC. This rearrangement joins TRBV5-1 to TRBJ2-1; the match to TRBD1 covers 8 bases. V shed 6 bases and J 7 bases; nucleotides not matched to a gene: 6. The CDR3 has 13 amino acids. Per germline, CDR1 SGHRS and CDR2 YFSETQ. Full variable domain (missing parts from reference TRBV5-1 and TRBJ2-1): KAGVTQTPRYLIKTRGQQVTLSCSPISGHRSVSWYQQTPGQGLQFLFEYFSETQRNKGNFPGRFSGRQFSNSRSEMNVSTLELGDSALYLCASTGTGGNEQFFGPGTRLTVL.

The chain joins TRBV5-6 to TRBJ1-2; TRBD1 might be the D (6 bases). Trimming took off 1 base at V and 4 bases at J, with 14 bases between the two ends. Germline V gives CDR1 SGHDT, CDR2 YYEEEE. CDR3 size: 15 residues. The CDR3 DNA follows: TGTGCCAGCAGCTTGTCTTCAGGGGAATCCTATGGCTACACCTTC. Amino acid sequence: CASSLSSGESYGYTF.

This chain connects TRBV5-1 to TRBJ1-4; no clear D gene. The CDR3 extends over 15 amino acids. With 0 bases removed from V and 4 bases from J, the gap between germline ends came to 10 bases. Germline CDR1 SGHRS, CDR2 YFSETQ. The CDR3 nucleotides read TGCGCCAGCAGCTTGGCTGCAGGTCTTAATGAAAAACTGTTTTTT. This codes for CASSLAAGLNEKLFF.

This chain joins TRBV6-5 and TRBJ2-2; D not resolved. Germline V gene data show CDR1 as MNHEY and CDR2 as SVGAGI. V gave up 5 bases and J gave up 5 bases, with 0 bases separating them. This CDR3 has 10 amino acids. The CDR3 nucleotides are TGTGCCAGCAGTACCGGGGAGCTGTTTTTT. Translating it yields CASSTGELFF.

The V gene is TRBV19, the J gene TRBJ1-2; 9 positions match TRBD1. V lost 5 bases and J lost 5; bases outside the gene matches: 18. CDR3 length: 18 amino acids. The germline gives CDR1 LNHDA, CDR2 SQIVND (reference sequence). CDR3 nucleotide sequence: TGTGCCAGTAGTCCCCGAGGAACAGGGGGCAATATCTATTATGGCTACACCTTC. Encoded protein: CASSPRGTGGNIYYGYTF.

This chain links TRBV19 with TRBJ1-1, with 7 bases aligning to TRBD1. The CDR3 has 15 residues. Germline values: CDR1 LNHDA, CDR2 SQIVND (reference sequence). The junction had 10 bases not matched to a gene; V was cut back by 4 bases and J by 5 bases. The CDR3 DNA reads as TGTGCCAGTAGTACCGGGGACAGATGGGGGACTGAAGCTTTCTTT. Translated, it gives CASSTGDRWGTEAFF.

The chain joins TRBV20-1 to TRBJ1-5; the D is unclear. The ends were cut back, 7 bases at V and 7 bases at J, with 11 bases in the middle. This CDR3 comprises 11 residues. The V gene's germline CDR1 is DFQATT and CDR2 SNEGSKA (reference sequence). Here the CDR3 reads CSVPSFQPQHF. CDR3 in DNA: TGCAGTGTCCCGTCTTTCCAGCCCCAGCATTTT.

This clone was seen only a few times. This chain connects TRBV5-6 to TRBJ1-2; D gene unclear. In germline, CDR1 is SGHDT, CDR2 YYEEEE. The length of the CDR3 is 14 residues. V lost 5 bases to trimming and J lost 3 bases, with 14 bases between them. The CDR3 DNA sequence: TGTGCCAGCAGAGAAAAGGGAATCGACTATGGCTACACCTTC. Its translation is CASREKGIDYGYTF.